The 5 T cell receptor beta chains presented below share a single source sample, sequenced in a study of graft-versus-host responses after intestinal transplantation. Produced via immunoSEQ multiplex PCR; TCRdb's table is partial and in-frame only. The sample includes 77,000 or so clones, around 92% of them seen just once. The material sequenced was PBMCs, taken 98 days after intestinal transplantation. Receptors originate from a human patient who received an intestinal transplant, so some T cells may come from the graft donor.

The chain's CDR3 is CASSAAQGARGTEAFF. The CDR3 nucleotides read TGCGCCAGCAGCGCGGCACAGGGGGCGAGGGGCACTGAAGCTTTCTTT. This chain links TRBV5-1 with TRBJ1-1, with 9 bases matching TRBD1. Germline V CDR1 and CDR2: SGHRS, YFSETQ. After removal of 4 bases from V and 4 bases from J, the junction contained 11 bases not matched to a gene. The CDR3 is 16 amino acids. The full variable domain, with the rest looked up from reference TRBV5-1 and TRBJ1-1, is KAGVTQTPRYLIKTRGQQVTLSCSPISGHRSVSWYQQTPGQGLQFLFEYFSETQRNKGNFPGRFSGRQFSNSRSEMNVSTLELGDSALYLCASSAAQGARGTEAFFGQGTRLTVV.

The chain employs TRBV2 and TRBJ2-5; weak D call: TRBD2 (5 bases). Per germline, CDR1 SNHLY and CDR2 FYNNEI. The CDR3 length is 15 residues. V lost 0 bases and J 1 base, leaving 9 bases between the germline ends. The CDR3 here is CASSEALATQETQYF. CDR3 coding DNA: TGTGCCAGCAGTGAAGCCCTAGCTACCCAAGAGACCCAGTACTTC.

This clone was picked up one time. The V gene is TRBV6-5, the J gene TRBJ1-1; D may be TRBD1 (6 bases). The CDR3 is made up of 13 amino acids. The V end was cut by 2 bases, the J end by 4 bases, with 8 bases between. Germline CDR1 is MNHEY and CDR2 is SVGAGI. DNA of the CDR3: TGTGCCAGCAGTTACGCAGGGGCCACTGAAGCTTTCTTT. It encodes CASSYAGATEAFF.

V usage is TRBV19 and J usage is TRBJ2-5; TRBD2 matches at 9 bases. The J call is in doubt because the DNA end fits TRBJ2-7 better. There are 15 residues in the CDR3. CDR1 and CDR2 (germline): LNHDA, SQIVND (reference sequence). Written as DNA, the CDR3 is TGTGCCAGTAGTTTCCGACTAGCGGACACTTACGAGCAGTACTTC. This codes for CASSFRLADTYEQYF.

This clone has a single count. The chain couples TRBV5-1 to TRBJ2-3; 7 bases agree with TRBD1. The CDR3 has 15 residues. Germline CDR1 reads SGHRS; CDR2 reads YFSETQ. J gave up 1 base and V 1 base, and 3 bases lay outside the gene matches. The CDR3 reads CASSLRDRGTDTQYF. CDR3 coding DNA: TGCGCCAGCAGCTTGAGAGACAGGGGCACAGATACGCAGTATTTT.